This entry lists 9 T cell receptor beta chains sequenced from one sample in a study of blood T cell repertoires in COVID-19. TCRdb keeps only in-frame clones here, not all; method: immunoSEQ multiplex PCR. The data contain roughly 340,000 clones, about 89% of them singletons. Sequences were obtained from peripheral blood. The origin of the receptors is a woman in her forties or fifties with COVID-19, enrolled during active disease.

The chain combines TRBV4-3 with TRBJ2-1; the D is unclear. The CDR3 loop spans 15 amino acids. Per germline, CDR1 LGHNA and CDR2 YSLEER. Trimming cost V 1 base and J 12 bases, with 19 bases left between them. The CDR3 coding sequence is TGCGCCAGCAGCCAAGCCGGCGGCCGCCCCACGAGGCAGTTCTTC. This codes for CASSQAGGRPTRQFF.

The CDR3 is CASRSTPRTDQPQHF. The CDR3 coding sequence is TGTGCCAGCCGAAGCACCCCTAGGACAGACCAGCCCCAGCATTTT. The rearrangement joins TRBV6-5 to TRBJ1-5, with a weak D call TRBD1 (6 bases). There are 15 residues in the CDR3. Deletions cut 8 bases from V and 7 bases from J, with 21 bases between. Germline V gene sequence: CDR1 MNHEY, CDR2 SVGAGI.

The genes are TRBV11-2 and TRBJ1-2; 9 bases agree with TRBD1. The CDR3 totals 13 residues. Germline V gene sequence: CDR1 SGHAT, CDR2 FQNNGV. With 5 bases clipped from V and 8 bases from J, the junction kept 6 bases outside the gene matches. The CDR3 DNA reads TGTGCCAGCAGCCGAGGACAGGGGTGGGGCTACACCTTC. Amino acids: CASSRGQGWGYTF.

The rearrangement links TRBV5-1 to TRBJ2-1; 14 nucleotides match TRBD2. The CDR3 sequence is 16 residues long. The V gene end was trimmed by 0 bases and the J gene end by 8 bases; junction bases not matched to a gene: 4. Germline values: CDR1 SGHRS, CDR2 YFSETQ. The CDR3 DNA sequence: TGCGCCAGCAGCTTGGGGGGGACTAGCGGGAGCCATGAGCAGTTCTTC. Translating gives CASSLGGTSGSHEQFF.

This CDR3 reads CASGLATYNEQFF. The CDR3 DNA reads TGTGCCAGTGGACTAGCCACCTACAATGAGCAGTTCTTC. The gene calls are TRBV6-5 and TRBJ2-1, with TRBD2 matching over 8 bases. The V gene's germline CDR1 is MNHEY and CDR2 SVGAGI. CDR3 size: 13 residues. V was pared by 9 bases and J by 2 bases, with 3 bases of the junction left unmatched.

The chain has TRBV19 and TRBJ2-1, with TRBD2 identical over 11 bases. The CDR3 consists of 15 residues. V dropped 5 bases and J dropped 7; count of bases not matched to a gene: 7. Germline-derived CDR1 and CDR2 are LNHDA and SQIVND (reference sequence). The CDR3 region is CASSQTSGIVNEQFF. The CDR3 DNA reads TGTGCCAGTAGTCAGACTAGCGGGATCGTTAATGAGCAGTTCTTC.

The chain has TRBV27 and TRBJ1-2, with no clear D. The CDR3 is 13 residues long. The germline CDR1 and CDR2 sequences are MNHEY and SMNVEV (reference sequence). The germline V and J ends were trimmed by 2 bases and 5 bases, with 9 bases remaining between them. For the CDR3, the DNA is TGTGCCAGCAGTTTAAACGGGAAATATGGCTACACCTTC. Translation gives CASSLNGKYGYTF.

This chain links TRBV7-9 with TRBJ2-2; TRBD2 might be the D (6 bases). The CDR3 runs 14 residues. Germline CDR1 SEHNR, CDR2 FQNEAQ (reference sequence). V was clipped by 3 bases and J by 5 bases, with 10 bases between them. The CDR3 loop reads CASSLMSGTGELFF. CDR3 DNA sequence: TGTGCCAGCAGCTTGATGAGCGGGACCGGGGAGCTGTTTTTT.

The chain couples TRBV4-2 to TRBJ2-5; TRBD2 agrees at 14 bases. The V gene end was trimmed by 1 base and the J gene end by 5 bases; junction bases not matched to a gene: 9. Germline loops: CDR1 LGHNA, CDR2 YNFKEQ. CDR3 length: 18 amino acids. The CDR3 spells CASSQGLAGGPISETQYF. DNA of the CDR3: TGTGCCAGCAGCCAAGGACTAGCGGGAGGGCCCATATCGGAGACCCAGTACTTC.